The source of this T cell receptor (beta chain) is a study of T cell repertoires in cytomegalovirus infection. For the study at large: Evidence of both CMV infection and a matching HLA type came from public TCR beta signatures.

The CDR3 spans 11 residues. The ends were cut back, 6 bases at V and 2 bases at J, with 4 bases in the middle. One entry per CDR3 protein results from TCRdb running MiXCR on the reads. This table holds roughly 500,000 distinct CDR3 sequences, 16% found once. This clonotype came up many times. Its target is unknown. Study-level results: Pooled public TCR beta family frequency picked out CMV carriers with the relevant HLA. Dominant in the ex vivo response were TCR beta clonotypes restricted by HLA-C and specific for CMV.

The source is a human donor in good health (CMV status not recorded). Some clones in this sample may be carry-over from other donors' samples. V usage is TRBV12-3 or TRBV12-4 and J usage is TRBJ1-2; unclear D gene. The sample taken for sequencing was CD8+ T cells from PBMCs. The CDR3, as DNA: TGTGCCAGCAGCTTGAACTATGGCTACACCTTC. This gives the protein CASSLNYGYTF.